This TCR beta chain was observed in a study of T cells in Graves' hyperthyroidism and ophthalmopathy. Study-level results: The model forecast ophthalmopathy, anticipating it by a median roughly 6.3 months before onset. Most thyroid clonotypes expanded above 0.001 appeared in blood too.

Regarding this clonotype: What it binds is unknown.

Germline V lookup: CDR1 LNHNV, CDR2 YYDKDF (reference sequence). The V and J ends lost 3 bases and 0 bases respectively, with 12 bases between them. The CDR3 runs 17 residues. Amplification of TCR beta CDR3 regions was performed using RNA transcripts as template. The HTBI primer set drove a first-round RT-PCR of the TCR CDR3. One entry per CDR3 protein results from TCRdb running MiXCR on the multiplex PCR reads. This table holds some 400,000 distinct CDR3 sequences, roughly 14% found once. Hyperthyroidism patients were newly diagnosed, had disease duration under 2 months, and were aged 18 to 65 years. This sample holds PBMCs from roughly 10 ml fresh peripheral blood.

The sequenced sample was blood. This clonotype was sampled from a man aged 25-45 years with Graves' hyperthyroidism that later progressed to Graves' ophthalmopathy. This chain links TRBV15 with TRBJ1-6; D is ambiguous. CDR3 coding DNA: TGTGCCACCAGCAGCATCCGAACAAGCTCCTATAATTCACCCCTCCACTTT. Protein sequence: CATSSIRTSSYNSPLHF.